The clone carrying this T cell receptor beta chain was seen at least ten times. These data come from a study of T-cell reconstitution after alpha-beta-depleted transplantation in children. After removal of 4 bases from V and 2 bases from J, the junction contained 4 bases not matched to a gene. This CDR3 is 14 amino acids long. The TCRbeta library was prepared with unique molecular identifiers. TCRdb re-called the PCR reads through MiXCR, storing one row per CDR3 protein. In the table there are roughly 170,000 distinct CDR3 sequences, 6% to 7% of which are singletons. This chain links TRBV12-3 or TRBV12-4 with TRBJ2-7; 8 bases are shared with TRBD1. The TCR sequence derives from a human donor who donated a stem cell graft to a child with Wiskott-Aldrich syndrome. The material was PBMCs from the stem cell graft donor, obtained from the stem cell graft. The CDR3 spells CASSYRQGPYEQYF. The CDR3 DNA is TGTGCCAGCAGTTATAGACAGGGGCCCTACGAGCAGTACTTC.